One T cell receptor beta chain is described in this entry. This CDR3 is 16 amino acids long. The V gene's germline CDR1 is SGHTA and CDR2 FQGTGA. J was trimmed by 6 bases and V by 5 bases; bases with no gene match: 9. The primer mix had 60 Vbeta and 13 Jbeta primers. The repertoire was sequenced with immunoSEQ multiplex PCR; TCRdb's copy has only in-frame clones and lacks some. The repertoire holds about 170,000 clones, with approximately 86% as singletons. The data originate from a study of cytomegalovirus exposure and HLA in healthy donors. The receptor was derived from a male donor in good health and CMV-seronegative. V and J are TRBV7-3 and TRBJ2-3, with 12 bases aligning to TRBD2. Input material: PBMCs. The CDR3 region is CASSLQLAGGLDTQYF. The CDR3 DNA is TGTGCCAGCAGCCTCCAACTAGCGGGGGGTTTGGATACGCAGTATTTT.